Listed below are T cell receptor beta chains from one sample, sequenced in a study of blood T cell repertoires in COVID-19. Sequencing used immunoSEQ multiplex PCR; TCRdb keeps in-frame clones, though not all of them. Of 100,000 or so clones detected, approximately 78% appear once; the ten largest clones hold around 13%. The sample comprised peripheral blood. These receptors were collected from a human donor in a cohort sampled during active COVID-19. CDR3s include the opening cysteine and the closing phenylalanine or tryptophan. A D gene is named only where the DNA matches it firmly. Clone size, where shown, is once, few, many, or a class for clones that have expanded.

v_call,d_call,j_call,clone_size,cdr3_nt,cdr3_aa
TRBV11-2,TRBD1,TRBJ1-1,.,TGTGCCAGCAGCTTAACTGGGGCAGGGGGTACTGAAGCTTTCTTT,CASSLTGAGGTEAFF
TRBV27,TRBD1,TRBJ2-1,.,TGTGCCAGCACCCGGCAAGGGGGCGGGTACAATGAGCAGTTCTTC,CASTRQGGGYNEQFF
TRBV18,TRBD1,TRBJ1-2,.,TGTGCCAGCTCACCGGGAAGGGGGCAGTCGGGCTATGGCTACACCTTC,CASSPGRGQSGYGYTF
TRBV19,.,TRBJ1-6,.,TGTGCCAGTAGTATCGGACTTTACTCCAATTCACCCCTCCACTTT,CASSIGLYSNSPLHF
TRBV10-3,TRBD1,TRBJ1-2,.,TGTGCCATCAGGGGGGCCGGGACAGACAACTATGGCTACACCTTC,CAIRGAGTDNYGYTF
TRBV6-2/TRBV6-3,TRBD2,TRBJ2-1,.,TGTGCCAGCAGTTACTCCCAGACTAGCGGTCATGAGCAGTTCTTC,CASSYSQTSGHEQFF
TRBV6-5,TRBD1,TRBJ1-4,.,TGTGCCAGCGTTCGCATAGGACAGGCCGGGGAAAAACTGTTTTTT,CASVRIGQAGEKLFF
TRBV9,TRBD1,TRBJ2-3,once,TGTGCCAGCAGCGTAGCGGACAGGGCGGGAGATACGCAGTATTTT,CASSVADRAGDTQYF
TRBV11-2,.,TRBJ2-7,.,TGTGCCAGCAGCTCGTCCGACGGTTCTGGGAGGTACTTC,CASSSSDGSGRYF
TRBV3-1/TRBV3-2,.,TRBJ1-6,.,TGTGCCAGCAGTCAGGAATCTGCGGGGGATTCACCCCTCCACTTT,CASSQESAGDSPLHF
TRBV5-6,.,TRBJ2-7,.,TGTGCCAGCAGCTTGATTTTTCTACCGCCGTACTTC,CASSLIFLPPYF
TRBV15,.,TRBJ1-2,few,TGTGCCACCAGCAGAGATCTACAGGGAACGGATAGCAACTATGGCTACACCTTC,CATSRDLQGTDSNYGYTF
TRBV19,.,TRBJ2-5,.,TGTGCCAGTAGTTTCAACAGGGAGACCCAGTACTTC,CASSFNRETQYF
TRBV27,TRBD2,TRBJ2-5,.,TGTGCCAGCAGTTTCTCGCGGGGGGGCGGAGAGACCCAGTACTTC,CASSFSRGGGETQYF
TRBV27,TRBD1,TRBJ2-7,.,TGTGCCAGCAGGAGTCCGGGACAGGGATTCTACGAGCAGTACTTC,CASRSPGQGFYEQYF
TRBV5-1,.,TRBJ1-2,once,TGCGCCAGCAGCTCTTATTCCTATGGCTACACCTTC,CASSSYSYGYTF
TRBV6-5,.,TRBJ2-3,.,TGTGCCACCGTACTAGGTTCTGGGGCAGATACGCAGTATTTT,CATVLGSGADTQYF
TRBV2,.,TRBJ2-5,.,TGTGCCAGCCTAGCCTCGGGAGAGACCCAGTACTTC,CASLASGETQYF
TRBV3-1/TRBV3-2,TRBD1,TRBJ1-5,.,TGTGCCAGCAGCCAAAGCAGGGGGTCACAGCCCCAGCATTTT,CASSQSRGSQPQHF
TRBV7-3,.,TRBJ2-5,.,TGTGCCAGCAGCTTAATGGGCAGGGCTGGGGAGACCCAGTACTTC,CASSLMGRAGETQYF
TRBV10-2,.,TRBJ1-1,.,TGCGCCAGCAGTGTTGGGGTAGGAGGAGCTTTCTTT,CASSVGVGGAFF
TRBV24-1,TRBD2,TRBJ2-1,.,TGTGCCACCAGTGATCCCGGGACTAGTGGCGATGAGCAGTTCTTC,CATSDPGTSGDEQFF
TRBV9,TRBD1,TRBJ1-1,.,TGTGCCAGCAGAGGACAGGGTCGGGACACTGAAGCTTTCTTT,CASRGQGRDTEAFF
TRBV7-2,TRBD1,TRBJ1-5,.,TGTGCCAGCAGCGAAGACAGGGCGTATCAGCCCCAGCATTTT,CASSEDRAYQPQHF
TRBV27,.,TRBJ1-2,few,TGTGCCAGCAGTGCCCGGGGTGGCGGGCGAGGCTACACCTTC,CASSARGGGRGYTF
TRBV5-8,.,TRBJ1-1,.,TGTGCCAGCAGTCACCGAGTCGGCGCTAGTGAAGCTTTCTTT,CASSHRVGASEAFF
TRBV7-8,TRBD1,TRBJ1-1,.,TGTGCCAGCAGCGCCACTAGACAGGGACCTACTGAAGCTTTCTTT,CASSATRQGPTEAFF
TRBV6-2/TRBV6-3,.,TRBJ1-5,once,TGTGCCAGCACCCCCCAGGGGAAGGGGGATCAGCCCCAGCATTTT,CASTPQGKGDQPQHF
TRBV7-3,TRBD2,TRBJ2-3,.,TGTGCCAGCAGCTTAACTTCGTCTAGCGGGGGGTCCGGGGCAGATACGCAGTATTTT,CASSLTSSSGGSGADTQYF
TRBV29-1,.,TRBJ1-2,.,TGCAGCGTTGAGGACTCCTCCTATGGCTACACCTTC,CSVEDSSYGYTF
TRBV3-1/TRBV3-2,TRBD2,TRBJ2-1,.,TGTGCCAGCAGCCAATTCTGGGCTAGCGGCCCCGCCGGGGAGCAGTTCTTC,CASSQFWASGPAGEQFF
TRBV5-1,TRBD2,TRBJ2-3,.,TGCGCCAGCAGCTCCGGATATGGACTAGCGGGGGGTGGGACAGATACGCAGTATTTT,CASSSGYGLAGGGTDTQYF
TRBV2,TRBD2,TRBJ2-7,.,TGTGCCAGCAGACCAGGACTAGCGGGGGGTTACGAGCAGTACTTC,CASRPGLAGGYEQYF
TRBV23-1,TRBD1,TRBJ2-7,.,TGCGCCAGCAGTCACAGGGGACAGGGACTCTACGAGCAGTACTTC,CASSHRGQGLYEQYF
TRBV27,TRBD1,TRBJ1-2,.,TGTGCCAGCAGTGATTCATATCCCGGGACAGGGTATGGCTACACCTTC,CASSDSYPGTGYGYTF
TRBV28,TRBD1,TRBJ1-3,.,TGTGCCAGCAGTTTAGGGGGGGCAGGGGGCTTTGGAAACACCATATATTTT,CASSLGGAGGFGNTIYF
TRBV5-1,TRBD2,TRBJ2-7,.,TGCGCCAGCAGCCCGGCTAGCGGGCCCTACGAGCAGTACTTC,CASSPASGPYEQYF
TRBV5-1,.,TRBJ2-2,.,TGCGCCAGCAGCTTGGACAGGTCGGAGGAGCTGTTTTTT,CASSLDRSEELFF
TRBV18,.,TRBJ1-3,few,TGTGCCAGCTCACCTGCCCCGGGAAAAGCTGGAAACACCATATATTTT,CASSPAPGKAGNTIYF
TRBV30,TRBD1,TRBJ2-2,.,TGTGCCTGGATGACAGGGAGCACGAACACCGGGGAGCTGTTTTTT,CAWMTGSTNTGELFF
TRBV2,TRBD1,TRBJ2-5,many,TGTGCCAGCGGGGGGACAGGAGAGACCCAGTACTTC,CASGGTGETQYF
TRBV7-2,TRBD2,TRBJ2-3,.,TGTGCCAGCAGCTTAGCGCGCGGGGGGGGGATCTATACGCAGTATTTT,CASSLARGGGIYTQYF